This passage covers 24 T cell receptor beta chains from one sample sequenced in a study of CD8 T cells in ankylosing spondylitis. MiXCR, applied by TCRdb to the 5' RACE reads, yields one record per CDR3 protein. The sample includes about 440,000 distinct CDR3 sequences, over 15% of them seen just once. Study-wide results and limits: It appeared that ankylosing spondylitis blood was characterized by a TCR beta motif of several highly homologous variants.

Their target antigens are unknown. Source material: blood, either unsorted or a sorted T cell fraction (not recorded which). The source is a male donor with ankylosing spondylitis.

This clonotype was observed a handful of times. This chain joins TRBV6-2 or TRBV6-3 and TRBJ2-1, with 13 bases that match TRBD2. There are 22 residues in the CDR3. V trimming: 2 bases; J trimming: 4 bases; junction bases outside the gene matches: 20. CDR1 MNHEY and CDR2 SVGEGT come from the germline V gene. CDR3 sequence reads: CASSYPEPGLAGRSVDYNEQFF. CDR3 nucleotide sequence: TGTGCCAGCAGTTACCCGGAGCCGGGACTAGCGGGGCGGTCTGTAGATTACAATGAGCAGTTCTTC.

This clonotype occurred a few times. The rearrangement joins TRBV5-1 to TRBJ2-3; D gene uncertain. V was trimmed by 2 bases and J by 6 bases, leaving 13 bases between them. This CDR3 comprises 14 residues. Germline CDR1 reads SGHRS; CDR2 reads YFSETQ. In DNA, the CDR3 is TGCGCCAGCAGCTTAAATAAATTCGTGGATACGCAGTATTTT. As protein: CASSLNKFVDTQYF.

This chain links TRBV11-2 with TRBJ2-5, with D possibly being TRBD2 (6 bases). V lost 4 bases and J 5 bases, leaving 11 bases between the germline ends. Germline V lookup: CDR1 SGHAT, CDR2 FQNNGV. The CDR3 sequence is 13 residues long. The CDR3 reads CASSSGLLETQYF. CDR3 in DNA: TGTGCCAGCAGCTCGGGACTTCTCGAGACCCAGTACTTC.

V is TRBV5-1 and J is TRBJ2-5; 14 nucleotides match TRBD2. Trimming at V came to 4 bases and at J to 1 base, leaving 3 bases not matched to a gene. Germline V lookup: CDR1 SGHRS, CDR2 YFSETQ. CDR3 length: 16 residues. CDR3 nucleotide sequence: TGCGCCAGCAGCGAAGGGACTAGCGGGGGCCAAGAGACCCAGTACTTC. Translating gives CASSEGTSGGQETQYF.

The V call is TRBV12-3 or TRBV12-4, the J call TRBJ2-1; unclear D gene. CDR3 size: 15 residues. Trimming took 6 bases from V and 6 from J, leaving 18 bases between them. The CDR3 here is CASRTSWQLGNEQFF. CDR3 bases: TGTGCCAGCAGAACCTCGTGGCAGCTGGGCAATGAGCAGTTCTTC.

The table lists this clonotype with a few counts. This chain uses TRBV5-1 with TRBJ2-1, with D possibly being TRBD2 (6 bases). The CDR3 runs to 15 residues. V lost 4 bases to trimming and J lost 5 bases, with 16 bases between them. The V gene's germline CDR1 is SGHRS and CDR2 YFSETQ. In DNA, the CDR3 is TGCGCCAGCAGCCTACTGGGGGGAGTTAACAATGAGCAGTTCTTC. Protein product: CASSLLGGVNNEQFF.

This clonotype was picked up one time. The chain joins TRBV28 to TRBJ2-2, with 12 bases matching TRBD2. The V segment lost 7 bases and the J segment 5 bases; nucleotides outside the gene matches: 14. This CDR3 contains 18 residues. In germline, CDR1 is MDHEN, CDR2 SYDVKM. CDR3 DNA: TGTGCCAGCAAGGACGAAGGACTAGCGGGGCAGTGGACCGGGGAGCTGTTTTTT. Translated, it gives CASKDEGLAGQWTGELFF.

This clonotype was detected a few times. V and J are TRBV28 and TRBJ2-1; D unclear. CDR1 is MDHEN and CDR2 is SYDVKM in the germline V gene. V lost 5 bases and J 6 bases, leaving 8 bases between the germline ends. The CDR3 is 12 amino acids. The CDR3 region has the DNA TGTGCCAGCAGTCCCAGTATCAATGAGCAGTTCTTC. Its protein product is CASSPSINEQFF.

This clonotype was seen repeatedly, ten times or more. The V call is TRBV12-3 or TRBV12-4, the J call TRBJ2-2; D possibly corresponds to TRBD2 (5 bases). The ends were cut back, 0 bases at V and 4 bases at J, with 6 bases in the middle. The CDR3 has 14 amino acids. The DNA of the CDR3 is TGTGCCAGCAGTTTAGCGGCGGGCACCGGGGAGCTGTTTTTT. Residues: CASSLAAGTGELFF.

The V call is TRBV7-2, the J call TRBJ2-7; 10 positions match TRBD2. CDR1 is SGHTA, CDR2 FQGNSA, per germline. Losses at the gene ends were 3 bases for V and 3 bases for J; bases not matched to a gene: 11. The CDR3 is 17 amino acids. The DNA of the CDR3 is TGTGCCAGCAGCTTTGGGCTAGCGGGAGTTGTTCACTACGAGCAGTACTTC. As protein: CASSFGLAGVVHYEQYF.

The chain combines TRBV5-6 with TRBJ1-5; D call uncertain. Germline V lookup: CDR1 SGHDT, CDR2 YYEEEE. The CDR3 spans 15 residues. V dropped 1 base and J dropped 6 bases, with 14 bases sitting between them. Here the CDR3 reads CASSLWAAGSQPQHF. The CDR3 nucleotides read TGTGCCAGCAGCTTGTGGGCCGCCGGGAGTCAGCCCCAGCATTTT.

The chain couples TRBV5-4 to TRBJ1-1, with 9 bases fitting TRBD1. J gave up 2 bases and V 4 bases, and 9 bases lay outside the gene matches. There are 16 residues in the CDR3. Looked up from germline, CDR1 is SGHNT and CDR2 is YYREEE (reference sequence). The CDR3 DNA follows: TGTGCCAGCAGCGTCATAGGGACAGGGCAAAACACTGAAGCTTTCTTT. This codes for CASSVIGTGQNTEAFF.

This clonotype was recorded at least ten times. The chain recombines TRBV5-1 with TRBJ2-5; the D gene is possibly TRBD2 (5 bases). Germline-derived CDR1 and CDR2 are SGHRS and YFSETQ. The CDR3 loop spans 14 amino acids. V dropped 2 bases and J dropped 6 bases, with 14 bases sitting between them. Written as DNA, the CDR3 is TGCGCCAGCAGCTTAGAGGGTAGTGAAAAGACCCAGTACTTC. Amino acids: CASSLEGSEKTQYF.

The J gene is TRBJ1-4, the V gene TRBV30; no reliable D call. Germline CDR1 is GTSNPN and CDR2 is SVGIG (reference sequence). Trimming stripped 7 bases from V and 3 bases from J, with 9 bases between. The CDR3 contains 12 residues. The CDR3 loop is CALREANEKLFF. CDR3 nucleotides: TGTGCCTTACGGGAGGCTAATGAAAAACTGTTTTTT. The full variable domain, completed using reference TRBV30 and TRBJ1-4, is SQTIHQWPATLVQPVGSPLSLECTVEGTSNPNLYWYRQAAGRGLQLLFYSVGIGQISSEVPQNLSASRPQDRQFILSSKKLLLSDSGFYLCALREANEKLFFGSGTQLSVL.

J is TRBJ2-5 and V is TRBV30; 9 bases line up with TRBD2. J lost 4 bases, V lost 1 base, and 7 bases had no gene match. CDR1 and CDR2 (germline): GTSNPN, SVGIG (reference sequence). The CDR3 is 15 residues long. CDR3 protein: CAWSGGGAGVETQYF. DNA for the CDR3: TGTGCCTGGAGTGGCGGGGGGGCCGGGGTAGAGACCCAGTACTTC.

This clonotype was detected a few times. V gene TRBV6-1 combines with J gene TRBJ2-7; TRBD1 agrees at 9 bases. CDR1 is MNHNS, CDR2 SASEGT, per germline. This CDR3 contains 15 residues. The V segment lost 6 bases and the J segment 1 base; nucleotides outside the gene matches: 7. The CDR3 DNA is TGTGCCAGCAGGGACAGGGGAGGGCCTTCCTACGAGCAGTACTTC. This translates into CASRDRGGPSYEQYF.

As DNA, the CDR3 is TGCGCCAGCAGCTTGGAGCTTAGGGCCTCTGGAAACACCATATATTTT. Translation: CASSLELRASGNTIYF. V is TRBV5-1 and J is TRBJ1-3; no reliable D call. The length of the CDR3 is 16 residues. Per the germline V gene, CDR1 is SGHRS and CDR2 is YFSETQ. Trimming took 0 bases from V and 0 from J, leaving 10 bases between them.

This clonotype has a handful of counts. This chain links TRBV20-1 with TRBJ1-6; D gene unclear. V lost 7 bases to trimming and J lost 6 bases, with 10 bases between them. The CDR3 is made up of 12 amino acids. Germline V CDR1 and CDR2: DFQATT, SNEGSKA (reference sequence). DNA of the CDR3: TGCAGTGTAGCCAGAGTTAATTCACCCCTCCACTTT. Protein sequence: CSVARVNSPLHF.

This clonotype has a count of ten or more. This chain links TRBV12-3 or TRBV12-4 with TRBJ1-5; no firm D call. Trimming removed 5 bases at V and 6 bases at J, with 14 bases between. The CDR3 is made up of 14 amino acids. The CDR3 protein is CASSAPARGQPQHF. The CDR3, as DNA: TGTGCCAGCAGTGCCCCGGCCCGGGGTCAGCCCCAGCATTTT.

This clonotype was detected a few times. Here the CDR3 reads CASSQGPAGELYEQYF. Written as DNA, the CDR3 is TGCGCCAGCAGCCAAGGACCAGCGGGAGAGCTCTACGAGCAGTACTTC. V is TRBV4-1 and J is TRBJ2-7; 8 bases map to TRBD2. The V and J ends lost 1 base and 3 bases, in that order; junction bases with no gene match: 8. The germline V gene encodes CDR1 MGHRA and CDR2 YSYEKL. The CDR3 loop spans 16 amino acids.

This chain joins TRBV2 and TRBJ2-2, with 9 bases matching TRBD2. Trimming cost V 6 bases and J 0 bases; bases outside gene matches: 5. Germline values: CDR1 SNHLY, CDR2 FYNNEI. The CDR3 consists of 16 residues. CDR3 sequence reads: CASRGSSGANTGELFF. CDR3 nucleotide sequence: TGTGCCAGCAGGGGTTCTAGCGGGGCGAACACCGGGGAGCTGTTTTTT.

This clonotype has just a few counts. The CDR3: CSARFEQNYEQYF. In DNA, the CDR3 is TGCAGTGCTAGGTTTGAGCAGAACTACGAGCAGTACTTC. V gene TRBV20-1 combines with J gene TRBJ2-7; unclear D gene. The V gene's germline CDR1 is DFQATT and CDR2 SNEGSKA (reference sequence). With 3 bases removed from V and 3 bases from J, the gap between germline ends came to 12 bases. The CDR3 is 13 amino acids.

This sequence joins TRBV5-8 and TRBJ2-5; D might be TRBD2 (5 bases). There are 13 residues in the CDR3. Trimming left V 4 bases short and J 5 bases short, with 12 bases between. Germline assignment: CDR1 SGHTS and CDR2 YDEGEE. CDR3 bases: TGTGCCAGCAGCGGCTCGGAGGTGGAGACCCAGTACTTC. Its translation is CASSGSEVETQYF.

The chain joins TRBV20-1 to TRBJ1-4; TRBD1 agrees at 9 bases. This CDR3 is 15 amino acids long. V was clipped by 3 bases and J by 6 bases; unmatched bases: 8. Germline assignment: CDR1 DFQATT and CDR2 SNEGSKA (reference sequence). CDR3 nucleotide sequence: TGCAGTGCTAGCCCTGGGACAGGGCATTATGAAAAACTGTTTTTT. Translating gives CSASPGTGHYEKLFF.